Each of the 25 T cell receptor beta chains below was sequenced from the same sample in a study of Ad26.COV2.S vaccination and SARS-CoV-2 variants. The assay was immunoSEQ multiplex PCR, and TCRdb's table has in-frame clones only and misses some. The sample has 85,000 to 120,000 clones, around 80% seen once. The input for sequencing was peripheral blood, taken after recovery from COVID-19. The receptors come from a human donor who had recovered from COVID-19.

The chain joins TRBV7-2 to TRBJ2-7; 8 nucleotides align to TRBD2. Germline loops: CDR1 SGHTA, CDR2 FQGNSA. V gave up 5 bases and J gave up 0 bases; unmatched junction bases: 3. The CDR3 consists of 14 residues. Here the CDR3 reads CASSRGRSSYEQYF. DNA for the CDR3: TGTGCCAGCAGCCGCGGGAGGAGCTCCTACGAGCAGTACTTC.

This clone was recorded once. The chain combines TRBV6-1 with TRBJ1-2; 11 bases match TRBD1. With V trimmed by 2 bases and J by 5 bases, 10 bases remained unmatched. Germline loops: CDR1 MNHNS, CDR2 SASEGT. The CDR3 sequence is 17 residues long. CDR3 DNA: TGTGCCAGCAGTGAATTTGGACAGGGGGCGCTTGTTTATGGCTACACCTTC. It codes for CASSEFGQGALVYGYTF.

The V and J genes are TRBV4-2 and TRBJ2-2, with 10 bases aligning to TRBD2. The germline gives CDR1 LGHNA, CDR2 YNFKEQ. The CDR3 runs to 14 residues. After removal of 7 bases from V and 6 bases from J, the junction contained 5 bases not matched to a gene. CDR3 sequence (DNA): TGTGCCAGCAAGGAGACTAGCGGGTCCGGGGAGCTGTTTTTT. This sequence encodes CASKETSGSGELFF.

The V and J genes are TRBV7-9 and TRBJ1-2; 7 bases match TRBD1. V gave up 2 bases and J gave up 8 bases; unmatched junction bases: 11. The V gene's germline CDR1 is SEHNR and CDR2 FQNEAQ (reference sequence). CDR3 length equals 15 residues. The CDR3 DNA reads TGTGCCAGCAGCTTAAGCAACAAAAAAGGGGGCGGCTACACCTTC. Its protein is CASSLSNKKGGGYTF.

The chain recombines TRBV29-1 with TRBJ1-1, with D tentatively TRBD1 (5 bases). Germline V gene sequence: CDR1 SQVTM, CDR2 ANQGSEA. Deletions cut 4 bases from V and 4 bases from J, with 16 bases between. This CDR3 is 14 amino acids long. CDR3 protein: CSVVQSGRATEAFF. The CDR3 nucleotides are TGCAGCGTTGTTCAATCAGGGAGGGCCACTGAAGCTTTCTTT.

The rearrangement uses TRBV2 and TRBJ2-1, with TRBD2 identical over 8 bases. The CDR3 length is 15 residues. J was trimmed by 0 bases and V by 7 bases; bases with no gene match: 5. CDR1 is SNHLY, CDR2 FYNNEI, per germline. The CDR3 nucleotides are TGTGCCAGCACCGGGGGGGCAAGCTCCTACAATGAGCAGTTCTTC. Its translation: CASTGGASSYNEQFF. The entire variable domain, with the rest obtained from reference TRBV2 and TRBJ2-1, is as follows: EPEVTQTPSHQVTQMGQEVILRCVPISNHLYFYWYRQILGQKVEFLVSFYNNEISEKSEIFDDQFSVERPDGSNFTLKIRSTKLEDSAMYFCASTGGASSYNEQFFGPGTRLTVL.

V usage is TRBV5-4 and J usage is TRBJ1-1; D remains unclear. The V and J ends lost 3 bases and 2 bases respectively, with 14 bases between them. CDR1 and CDR2 (germline): SGHNT, YYREEE (reference sequence). CDR3 size: 15 residues. The CDR3 bases are TGTGCCAGCAGCTCCCTACCGGAGGGAAACACTGAAGCTTTCTTT. Its protein is CASSSLPEGNTEAFF.

V gene TRBV2 combines with J gene TRBJ1-3; no clear D. The V gene lost 7 bases and the J gene lost 0 bases, with 13 bases spanning the gap. The CDR3 totals 15 residues. CDR1 and CDR2 (germline): SNHLY, FYNNEI. The CDR3 bases are TGTGCCAGCATCCCACAGTCGAGCTCTGGAAACACCATATATTTT. It codes for CASIPQSSSGNTIYF.

J is TRBJ1-1 and V is TRBV30, with 7 bases identical to TRBD1. V gave up 7 bases and J gave up 2 bases; unmatched junction bases: 4. This CDR3 comprises 12 residues. CDR1 and CDR2 (germline): GTSNPN, SVGIG (reference sequence). CDR3 sequence reads: CALDRSNTEAFF. CDR3 DNA sequence: TGTGCCTTGGACAGGTCCAACACTGAAGCTTTCTTT.

In DNA form, the CDR3 reads TGTGCCAGTAGTAACCCCGTTGAGGGGGCAACCTACGAGCAGTACTTC. Translation gives CASSNPVEGATYEQYF. The rearrangement uses TRBV19 and TRBJ2-7; TRBD1 matches at 7 bases. This CDR3 region has 16 residues. J was trimmed by 2 bases and V by 4 bases; bases with no gene match: 11. The germline V gene encodes CDR1 LNHDA and CDR2 SQIVND (reference sequence).

The chain uses TRBV6-5 and TRBJ2-3, with TRBD2 matching over 7 bases. Germline V gene lookup returns CDR1 MNHEY and CDR2 SVGAGI. This CDR3 spans 15 amino acids. Trimming removed 2 bases from V and 5 bases from J; junction bases left unmatched: 7. In DNA, the CDR3 is TGTGCCAGCAGTTACAGGCGGCGGGGGTTAGATACGCAGTATTTT. This translates into CASSYRRRGLDTQYF.

The V and J genes are TRBV28 and TRBJ2-1; tentative D call: TRBD1 (6 bases). The CDR3 length is 14 residues. The ends were cut back, 8 bases at V and 0 bases at J, with 11 bases in the middle. Germline assignment: CDR1 MDHEN and CDR2 SYDVKM. The CDR3 loop reads CASRQGSSYNEQFF. For the CDR3, the DNA is TGTGCCAGCCGCCAGGGGAGCTCCTACAATGAGCAGTTCTTC.

The J gene is TRBJ2-3, the V gene TRBV6-5; 10 bases align to TRBD1. The CDR3 runs to 15 residues. The V and J ends lost 4 bases and 3 bases, in that order; junction bases with no gene match: 4. The germline V gene has CDR1 MNHEY and CDR2 SVGAGI. This CDR3 reads CASSSGQGFTDTQYF. The CDR3 DNA sequence: TGTGCCAGCAGTTCGGGACAGGGGTTTACAGATACGCAGTATTTT.

In this sample, this clone turned up a few times. This chain connects TRBV4-2 to TRBJ1-6; no definite D call. Trimming took off 1 base at V and 12 bases at J, with 7 bases between the two ends. CDR1 is LGHNA, CDR2 YNFKEQ, per germline. The CDR3 consists of 12 residues. The CDR3 loop is CASSQVGRPLHF. DNA for the CDR3: TGTGCCAGCAGCCAAGTTGGGAGACCCCTCCACTTT.

J is TRBJ1-1 and V is TRBV27; 8 bases agree with TRBD1. The CDR3 has 15 amino acids. J lost 1 base, V lost 6 bases, and 7 bases had no gene match. Per germline, CDR1 MNHEY and CDR2 SMNVEV (reference sequence). CDR3 sequence reads: CASRHLQGGNTEAFF. As DNA, the CDR3 is TGTGCCAGCAGACATTTACAGGGGGGGAACACTGAAGCTTTCTTT.

This chain links TRBV7-9 with TRBJ1-1; no clear D. V lost 5 bases and J lost 3, with 7 bases in between. The germline V gene has CDR1 SEHNR and CDR2 FQNEAQ (reference sequence). The CDR3 has 12 residues. CDR3 in DNA: TGTGCCAGCAGCCCATCTTACACTGAAGCTTTCTTT. Translated, it gives CASSPSYTEAFF.

The chain carries TRBV7-9 and TRBJ2-1; a possible D gene is TRBD2 (7 bases). Deletions cut 2 bases from V and 4 bases from J, with 12 bases between. Germline V lookup: CDR1 SEHNR, CDR2 FQNEAQ (reference sequence). This CDR3 has 15 amino acids. CDR3 nucleotide sequence: TGTGCCAGCAGCTTACGGGCGGGGGCTTACAATGAGCAGTTCTTC. Translating it yields CASSLRAGAYNEQFF.

The rearrangement links TRBV3-1 (or the pseudogene TRBV3-2) to TRBJ2-5; the match to TRBD2 covers 8 bases. The V segment lost 3 bases and the J segment 2 bases; nucleotides outside the gene matches: 11. The germline V gene has CDR1 LGHDT and CDR2 YNNKEL (reference sequence). CDR3 length: 17 residues. The CDR3 is CASSHGLARAIQETQYF. CDR3 coding DNA: TGTGCCAGCAGCCACGGACTAGCCAGAGCCATACAAGAGACCCAGTACTTC.

The chain couples TRBV25-1 to TRBJ1-3; D is undetermined. The CDR3 length is 12 residues. Trimming stripped 6 bases from V and 1 base from J, with 4 bases between. CDR1 is MGHDK, CDR2 SYGVNS, per germline. CDR3 sequence reads: CASRGSGNTIYF. CDR3 nucleotide sequence: TGTGCCAGCAGGGGGTCTGGAAACACCATATATTTT.

The chain recombines TRBV11-3 with TRBJ2-3, with 7 positions matching TRBD1. The germline gives CDR1 SGHNT, CDR2 YENEEA. The CDR3 covers 15 residues. J was trimmed by 2 bases and V by 1 base; bases with no gene match: 3. The CDR3 nucleotides are TGTGCCAGCAGCTTAGGAGGGGGCAACACAGATACGCAGTATTTT. This gives the protein CASSLGGGNTDTQYF.

As for this clone: Distinct nucleotide sequences in the sample also encode this CDR3. The chain couples TRBV18 to TRBJ1-1; 8 bases match TRBD1. The V gene's germline CDR1 is KGHSH and CDR2 LQKENI. The V gene end was trimmed by 3 bases and the J gene end by 3 bases; junction bases not matched to a gene: 0. This CDR3 has 13 amino acids. Written as DNA, the CDR3 is TGTGCCAGCTCACCGACAGGGGACACTGAAGCTTTCTTT. Protein product: CASSPTGDTEAFF. Full variable domain (missing parts from reference TRBV18 and TRBJ1-1): NAGVMQNPRHLVRRRGQEARLRCSPMKGHSHVYWYRQLPEEGLKFMVYLQKENIIDESGMPKERFSAEFPKEGPSILRIQQVVRGDSAAYFCASSPTGDTEAFFGQGTRLTVV.

This clone showed up just once. The V gene is TRBV2, the J gene TRBJ2-2; D may match TRBD1 or TRBD2 (5 bases each). There are 16 residues in the CDR3. Germline CDR1 is SNHLY and CDR2 is FYNNEI. V was pared by 6 bases and J by 1 base, with 15 bases between. CDR3 loop: CASSDLGTENTGELFF. The CDR3 nucleotides read TGTGCCAGCAGCGACCTGGGGACCGAGAACACCGGGGAGCTGTTTTTT.

The V gene is TRBV5-1, the J gene TRBJ1-1, with a possible D match to TRBD1 (6 bases). CDR1 is SGHRS, CDR2 YFSETQ, per germline. Deletions cut 0 bases from V and 1 base from J, with 13 bases between. CDR3 length: 16 amino acids. CDR3 nucleotides: TGCGCCAGCAGCTTGGTTTCGGGACAACAGAACACTGAAGCTTTCTTT. It yields the protein CASSLVSGQQNTEAFF.

This clone was seen repeatedly, ten times or more. The genes are TRBV6-5 and TRBJ2-5; D gene unclear. There are 13 residues in the CDR3. Per the germline V gene, CDR1 is MNHEY and CDR2 is SVGAGI. Trimming took 2 bases from V and 2 from J, leaving 6 bases between them. The CDR3 nucleotides are TGTGCCAGCAGTTACAACAGTCAAGAGACCCAGTACTTC. Translating gives CASSYNSQETQYF.

This rearrangement joins TRBV2 to TRBJ1-1; weak D call: TRBD1 (5 bases). Germline V lookup: CDR1 SNHLY, CDR2 FYNNEI. There are 13 residues in the CDR3. V was pared by 0 bases and J by 9 bases, with 11 bases between. The CDR3 DNA reads TGTGCCAGCAGTGAAGCTGATCCGGGACAAGCTTTCTTT. Translation gives CASSEADPGQAFF.